A single T cell receptor (beta chain) is shown here with its context. A few counts support this clone. Its antigen remains unidentified. Base-call qualities are not available, and no considerably larger clone is one nucleotide away. The library was made by the immunoSEQ multiplex PCR assay. For the multiplex PCR, a mixture combining 60 forward primers for TCR Vbeta segments and 13 reverse primers for TCR Jbeta segments was used. A multiplex PCR assay on genomic DNA amplified the CDR3 region of rearranged TCR beta genes. The amplified TCR beta libraries were sequenced on the Illumina HiSeq System as 87-base-pair reads. Per the source publication's procedure: In a later analysis, some 80 million unique TCR beta chains were counted across the approximately 640 repertoires, and roughly 11 million of these chains were shared by at least two donors. A nearest-neighbor algorithm error-corrected the raw reads and collapsed the reads into unique sequences, merging closely related sequences to remove PCR and sequencing errors. V, D and J gene segments were assigned by aligning CDR3 sequences to IMGT reference sequences. For a sequence to be retained, a match of at least six nucleotides to both a V gene segment and a J gene segment was required. A rearrangement was called productive if the CDR3 had no stop codons and remained in frame with V and J, and every other rearrangement was called non-productive. CDR3 was defined according to IMGT convention as the region running from the second conserved V-encoded cysteine to the conserved J-encoded phenylalanine. In an earlier analysis of some 550 of the donors, sequences lacking an unambiguous match to a single V gene segment were excluded. An earlier analysis of under 750 of the donors called V segments functional above 56.7% productive rearrangements and segregating when the between-donor standard deviation exceeded 5%. A statistical classification framework was developed to diagnose cytomegalovirus status using the catalog of TCR beta chain sequences. In a later analysis, V and J genes were assigned by comparing TCR nucleotide sequences against IMGT/GENE-DB human TR gene sequences. A later analysis assigned CDR3 sequences and most-parsimonious VDJ recombination scenarios with the TCRdist pipeline. In a later analysis, each TCR beta chain was defined by its CDR3 amino acid sequence together with its V-gene family, and reads without a unique V-gene family were excluded. In a later analysis, 450 to 600 highly shared, low-generation-probability nucleotide sequences were removed to address suspected cross-contamination and a sequencing artifact. In a later analysis, a clonal expansion index for each public chain was calculated from normalized within-repertoire ranks of inferred template counts. Generation probabilities in a later analysis came from a VDJ recombination model fitted to out-of-frame rearrangements, and those results were checked against IGoR. A later analysis scored TCR-TCR, TCR-HLA and TCR-CMV co-occurrence with hypergeometric tests, applying a repertoire-size bias correction to TCR pairs. In a later analysis, false discovery rates were estimated by permuting HLA or CMV assignments 20 times. In a later analysis, co-occurring TCRs were grouped using DBSCAN, and TCRdist sequence similarity was added for clustering within HLA-allele-positive subsets. Co-occurrence clustering excluded repertoires with fewer than 30,000 or more than 120,000 public chains, plus five with anomalous nucleotide sharing. TCRdb took over this immuneACCESS table, retaining in-frame rearrangements with V and J assigned. Such tables are incomplete; in checked studies, under half of the missing clones stem from an unresolved V gene, and the remainder is unexplained. V, J and clone size are taken as reported in that table, and D and trimming were inferred from the DNA itself. This sample gives roughly 200,000 clones in total; roughly four fifths of them show up just once. The top ten hold approximately 0.62% of the sample.

These data are taken from a study of cytomegalovirus exposure and HLA in healthy donors (dated by TCRdb to the late 2010s). For the study in its entirety: According to an earlier analysis of a few hundred of the donors, about 170 million T cells yielded 100 million or so unique TCR beta sequences and roughly 280 Gb of sequence data. An early release covering roughly 640 HLA-typed donors comprised about 290 gigabases of sequencing data and some 79 million unique TCR sequences. Of the roughly 410 genotyped donors, 81% were placed in the genetic ancestry cluster associated with self-reported Caucasian donors. The study aimed to test whether signatures of past pathogen exposure could be identified by cataloging public T cell receptors. Using immunosequencing, the study profiled T cell repertoires from 500 to 800 subjects and related those repertoires to cytomegalovirus serostatus. In addition to the first cohort of roughly 700 subjects, a separate validation cohort of 120 different subjects was used. To predict cytomegalovirus infection status, the study combined high-throughput TCR immunosequencing, statistical association of individual TCRs with disease status, and machine learning. A later analysis re-examined previously published TCR beta repertoires from 500 to 700 donors and added high-resolution HLA genotyping to investigate patterns of TCR occurrence. Rather than using new phenotypic data, the later analysis identified candidate immune exposures from TCR beta sequences and from how often those sequences occurred across donors. In an earlier analysis of roughly 600 of the donors, high-throughput TCR beta sequencing was used to judge whether each TCR beta V gene segment behaved as functional or pseudogenic. Donor age, sex, ethnicity and CMV serostatus were compiled alongside the repertoire data. A later genetic analysis took genome-wide SNP genotypes for about 65% of the 666 donors and used that subset as a discovery cohort. Every discovery cohort repertoire had been produced on one sequencing platform. HLA typing covered class I and class II loci at four-digit resolution. The number of donors typed differed by locus, with about 620-630 for A, B, C, DRB1 and DQB1, around 500 for DQA1, 600 to 610 for DPA1, and around 430 for DPB1. Several DR-DQ haplotypes were handled as single units for association and clustering, since linkage in the cohort was strong. Among approximately 370 genotyped donors of the cohort, an average of roughly 230,000 unique TCR beta nucleotide sequences was sequenced per donor, of which about 20% were non-productive. Summary of the overall study and its limitations: A later genetic analysis reported fewer N-insertions in productive TCRs among donors in an Asian-associated ancestry cluster than the roughly 620-donor mean. The sequencing pipeline was judged likely to have produced a cluster of highly shared sequence variants as a technical artifact. According to the authors, the approach could potentially be generalized to other disease states and immunological phenotypes. An association between a missense DCLRE1C variant and V-gene and J-gene trimming of TCR beta chains was found in a later genetic analysis and replicated in an independent cohort. A later analysis found that TCR association rates varied across HLA loci, with DRB1 alleles showing the most associated TCRs and HLA-C alleles the fewest. Strong co-occurrence of HLA alleles, especially DR and DQ, made assigning TCR associations to individual alleles difficult. A later analysis found that most CMV-associated TCR beta chains appeared HLA-restricted, with HLA associations seemingly driven largely by CMV exposure. According to a later analysis, parvovirus B19, influenza, CMV and Epstein-Barr virus appeared linked to several top co-occurrence clusters. A later analysis found that HLA-associated TCR beta chains were more clonally expanded and had lower generation probabilities than equally common non-associated chains. While some public TCRs were present in many individuals, most TCR sequences turned up only very rarely across donors. An earlier analysis of several hundred of the donors showed that most TCR beta V segments appeared in productive rearrangements either about 90% or about 30% of the time, which broadly matched IMGT annotations. Some 16 rarely observed V segments, including chromosome 9 orphons, were excluded from the earlier analysis of about 610 of the donors because counts were too low. At a false discovery rate of 0.05, a later analysis linked some 18,000 TCR beta sequences to specific HLA alleles. A further reported finding was that TCR beta sequences accurately predicted the HLA-A and HLA-B alleles for most subjects in the first cohort. The presence/absence analyses assumed that sequencing depth was roughly uniform across donors, and that assumption may not be true. A total of 150 to 200 TCR beta chains were listed by the study as associated with cytomegalovirus. Three of the identified cytomegalovirus-associated TCR beta chains were confirmed in vitro to be specific for cytomegalovirus antigens. Because some donors lacked HLA typing at each locus, the association tests relied only on the typed subset. The classifier was reported to diagnose cytomegalovirus status with high specificity and sensitivity in both the original cohort and the validation cohort. Some IMGT-functional V segments, including TRBV6-2 and TRBV6-3, could not be distinguished by the 87-base-pair reads and were therefore excluded. Linkage disequilibrium might explain the correlated functional status among segregating V segments, but an unknown experimental factor could not be ruled out. In this cohort, only TCR beta chains were sequenced, and detectable features were limited by the absence of alpha or paired-chain data. For the cohort, immune exposure information was limited to CMV serostatus.

The CDR3, from cysteine to phenylalanine, totals 13 residues. CDR3 DNA only is kept here, 39 bases in frame from base 1. The germline V gene yields SQVTM for CDR1 and ANQGSEA for CDR2. Trimming takes 5 bases from V and 5 bases from J, and the germline ends sit 15 bases apart. In total, approximately 690 healthy bone marrow donors made up the cohort. Cohort members were all nominally healthy when sampled, although unrecorded immune exposures were likely present. The donor tested CMV seronegative, placing the donor among the 350 to 400 seronegative members of the cohort. Every donor gave a peripheral blood sample, and the peripheral blood mononuclear cells from that sample were used for TCR beta sequencing. Genomic DNA extraction from the blood cell samples was performed with the Qiagen DNeasy Blood Extraction Kit.

The sequence is built from TRBV29-1 and TRBJ2-5; tentative D gene TRBD2, with 6 bases matching. This clonotype was sampled from a woman in her thirties or forties in good health and CMV-seronegative. Source material: PBMCs. This receptor has the CDR3 CSVNPGSGETQYF. The nucleotides read TGCAGCGTTAATCCAGGCAGCGGGGAGACCCAGTACTTC.